This T cell receptor beta chain originates from a study of response to subunit inactivated influenza vaccine. Study outcomes and limitations: The authors put forward the suggestion that each seasonal influenza vaccination may bring in only a limited number of new T cells.

MiXCR, run by TCRdb on the RT-PCR reads, gives a single entry per CDR3 protein. The table lists over 650,000 distinct CDR3 sequences, roughly 18% of them singletons. The junction had 7 bases not matched to a gene; V was cut back by 2 bases and J by 9 bases. The CDR3 is 15 amino acids. Per the germline V gene, CDR1 is SGHRS and CDR2 is YFSETQ. With respect to this clonotype: Its antigen is unknown.

This clonotype originated in a man in his fifties who received an inactivated influenza vaccine. The chain uses TRBV5-1 and TRBJ1-6; TRBD1 matches 8 bases. The input for sequencing was PBMCs from blood, taken around 5 days after vaccination. The CDR3 DNA reads TGCGCCAGCAGCTTCGCAGGGGGCATGGGTTCACCCCTCCACTTT. Translated, it gives CASSFAGGMGSPLHF.